The rows below give T cell receptor beta chains drawn from one sample of a study of blood T cell repertoires in COVID-19. Measured with immunoSEQ multiplex PCR; TCRdb has only the in-frame clones, and not every one. Altogether some 320,000 clones are present, 90% being singletons, with the ten largest covering less than 4%. Sequenced input: PBMCs or T cells enriched from blood (not recorded which). The receptors shown here come from a woman in her thirties who had been exposed to COVID-19. Both conserved end residues are part of each CDR3. A D gene is named only where the DNA matches it firmly. Clone size is stated in some rows and not others, as once, few, many or a class when expanded.

size,V,D,J,CDR3,DNA
-,TRBV7-2,TRBD2,TRBJ2-4,CASSLDLLAGGLGIQYF,TGTGCCAGCAGCTTAGATCTGCTAGCGGGGGGGCTTGGCATTCAGTACTTC
-,TRBV5-6,-,TRBJ2-7,CASSQPLIGYEQYF,TGTGCCAGCAGCCAACCACTGATCGGCTACGAGCAGTACTTC
-,TRBV6-5,-,TRBJ1-1,CASSITGNTEAFF,TGTGCCAGCAGTATTACCGGGAACACTGAAGCTTTCTTT
-,TRBV13,-,TRBJ1-6,CASSFGEPPNSPLHF,TGTGCCAGCAGCTTCGGAGAGCCGCCTAATTCACCCCTCCACTTT
-,TRBV4-3,TRBD1,TRBJ1-4,CASSSRTGDGKLFF,TGCGCCAGCAGCTCCCGGACAGGGGACGGAAAACTGTTTTTT
-,TRBV5-5,-,TRBJ1-1,CASSLEVVQVNTEAFF,TGTGCCAGCAGCTTGGAAGTAGTGCAGGTGAACACTGAAGCTTTCTTT
once,TRBV25-1,-,TRBJ2-7,CASSEFGGYYEQYF,TGTGCCAGCAGTGAATTTGGCGGATACTACGAGCAGTACTTC
few,TRBV7-9,-,TRBJ1-4,CASSQLEQKLFF,TGTGCCAGCAGCCAACTCGAGCAAAAACTGTTTTTT
-,TRBV7-2,-,TRBJ1-1,CASSLRTENTEAFF,TGTGCCAGCAGCTTACGGACAGAGAACACTGAAGCTTTCTTT
-,TRBV7-2,TRBD1,TRBJ1-2,CASSLAFSGGYGYTF,TGTGCCAGCAGCTTAGCGTTTTCAGGGGGGTATGGCTACACCTTC
-,TRBV24-1,-,TRBJ1-6,CATSPLRERYNSPLHF,TGTGCCACCAGTCCACTTAGGGAGCGGTACAATTCACCCCTCCACTTT
-,TRBV5-6,-,TRBJ2-7,CASSLKRLATGEQYF,TGTGCCAGCAGTTTAAAGCGGCTAGCCACCGGCGAGCAGTACTTC
few,TRBV12-3/TRBV12-4,TRBD1,TRBJ1-2,CASSLATGYGYTF,TGTGCCAGCAGTTTAGCGACAGGGTATGGCTACACCTTC
-,TRBV11-2,-,TRBJ1-2,CASSSGLPSPHGYTF,TGTGCCAGCAGCTCCGGCCTACCTAGCCCCCATGGCTACACCTTC